A single sample gave rise to the 13 T cell receptor beta chains below, sequenced in a study of CD8 T cells in Susac syndrome. Reverse transcription of 0.5 to 1 ug RNA was carried out with random hexamers. TCRdb ran MiXCR on the immunoSEQ multiplex PCR reads and lists one entry per CDR3 protein. The top ten clones hold roughly 0.13% of a sample with about 200,000 distinct CDR3 sequences, roughly nine tenths of them seen once. Sequencing was done on a sample of CD8+ T cells from PBMCs. The origin of the receptors is a human donor with multiple sclerosis.

The chain couples TRBV13 to TRBJ2-5; 8 nucleotides match TRBD2. The V gene's germline CDR1 is PRHDT and CDR2 FYEKMQ (reference sequence). The CDR3 has 15 residues. V was pared by 0 bases and J by 5 bases, with 5 bases of the junction left unmatched. Here the CDR3 DNA reads TGTGCCAGCAGCTTAGGTGGCGGGGGGCTGGAGACCCAGTACTTC. Translated: CASSLGGGGLETQYF.

The rearrangement links TRBV2 to TRBJ1-5; D is unclear. Trimming shortened V by 5 bases and J by 2 bases, and 13 bases separated the two germline ends. Germline CDR1 and CDR2: SNHLY and FYNNEI. The CDR3 length is 15 residues. The CDR3 nucleotides read TGTGCCAGCAGTTTAGAGGGTTTGGGCAATCAGCCCCAGCATTTT. This codes for CASSLEGLGNQPQHF.

The chain couples TRBV27 to TRBJ2-7; D is possibly TRBD1 or TRBD2 (5 bases each). Trimming removed 5 bases from V and 6 bases from J, with 17 bases in between. Germline lookup yields CDR1 MNHEY and CDR2 SMNVEV (reference sequence). This CDR3 is 14 amino acids long. As DNA, the CDR3 is TGTGCCAGCAGTATCACCGGGACCGCCGCCGAGCAGTACTTC. Its translation is CASSITGTAAEQYF.

The V and J genes are TRBV27 and TRBJ2-3, with D perhaps TRBD1 (5 bases). V was trimmed by 2 bases and J by 2 bases, leaving 17 bases between them. Germline values: CDR1 MNHEY, CDR2 SMNVEV (reference sequence). The length of the CDR3 is 17 residues. DNA for the CDR3: TGTGCCAGCAGTTTACTTGACAGTTATTGGCCCACAGATACGCAGTATTTT. Translating it yields CASSLLDSYWPTDTQYF.

V gene TRBV30 combines with J gene TRBJ1-1; D gene ambiguous. The germline V and J ends were trimmed by 1 base and 5 bases, with 11 bases remaining between them. This CDR3 contains 13 residues. CDR1 GTSNPN and CDR2 SVGIG come from the germline V gene (reference sequence). CDR3 nucleotides: TGTGCCTGGAGTGACCTGGGCAGGACTGAAGCTTTCTTT. Translation gives CAWSDLGRTEAFF.

This rearrangement joins TRBV4-3 to TRBJ2-5; the match to TRBD2 covers 8 bases. Trimming removed 0 bases from V and 4 bases from J; junction bases left unmatched: 4. The CDR3 covers 15 residues. Per the germline V gene, CDR1 is LGHNA and CDR2 is YSLEER. CDR3 amino acids: CASSQDRSGRETQYF. The CDR3 region has the DNA TGCGCCAGCAGCCAAGATCGAAGCGGGAGAGAGACCCAGTACTTC.

The chain links TRBV3-1 to TRBJ2-1; 7 positions agree with TRBD2. The CDR3 loop spans 15 amino acids. Germline V gene lookup returns CDR1 LGHDT and CDR2 YNNKEL (reference sequence). With 1 base clipped from V and 9 bases from J, the junction kept 9 bases outside the gene matches. The CDR3 DNA is TGTGCCAGCAGCCAAGTCGCGGGGGAGGGGAGTGAGCAGTTCTTC. Encoded protein: CASSQVAGEGSEQFF.

This chain connects TRBV25-1 to TRBJ1-1; D call uncertain. Per germline, CDR1 MGHDK and CDR2 SYGVNS. V was trimmed by 3 bases and J by 0 bases, leaving 5 bases between them. This CDR3 contains 13 residues. The CDR3 DNA sequence: TGTGCCAGCAGTGATGGTATGAACACTGAAGCTTTCTTT. Translating it yields CASSDGMNTEAFF.

The chain combines TRBV27 with TRBJ2-7, with D unresolved. This CDR3 contains 10 residues. The V end lost 8 bases, the J end lost 3 bases, and 5 bases lay between the germline ends. The germline V gene has CDR1 MNHEY and CDR2 SMNVEV (reference sequence). The CDR3 sequence is CASGIYEQYF. CDR3 coding DNA: TGTGCCAGCGGTATCTACGAGCAGTACTTC.

This clonotype was picked up a small number of times. This chain joins TRBV12-3 or TRBV12-4 and TRBJ2-7; D gene ambiguous. The V end lost 6 bases, the J end lost 0 bases, and 15 bases lay between the germline ends. The CDR3 is 15 residues long. CDR3 region: CASSPFRLSSYEQYF. The CDR3 coding sequence is TGTGCCAGCAGCCCCTTTAGGCTGAGCTCCTACGAGCAGTACTTC.

The chain carries TRBV2 and TRBJ2-3; 7 bases fit TRBD2. This CDR3 comprises 16 residues. The V gene end was trimmed by 3 bases and the J gene end by 2 bases; junction bases not matched to a gene: 8. Germline-derived CDR1 and CDR2 are SNHLY and FYNNEI. This CDR3 reads CASSDPRDYLTDTQYF. For the CDR3, the DNA is TGTGCCAGCAGTGACCCCCGGGACTACCTCACAGATACGCAGTATTTT.

This clonotype has only a few counts. The J gene is TRBJ2-7, the V gene TRBV11-2; 7 positions agree with TRBD1. Unmatched junction bases numbered 4, after V lost 5 bases and J lost 6 bases. Germline V lookup: CDR1 SGHAT, CDR2 FQNNGV. The CDR3 is 12 amino acids. DNA of the CDR3: TGTGCCAGCAGCCCGACAGGGTTCGAGCAGTACTTC. It specifies CASSPTGFEQYF.

The chain is built from TRBV27 and TRBJ2-7; 7 bases align to TRBD1. Germline CDR1 MNHEY, CDR2 SMNVEV (reference sequence). The V and J ends lost 8 bases and 2 bases, in that order; junction bases with no gene match: 6. CDR3 size: 13 residues. CDR3: CASGRDSTYEQYF. CDR3 sequence (DNA): TGTGCCAGCGGCCGGGACAGTACCTACGAGCAGTACTTC.